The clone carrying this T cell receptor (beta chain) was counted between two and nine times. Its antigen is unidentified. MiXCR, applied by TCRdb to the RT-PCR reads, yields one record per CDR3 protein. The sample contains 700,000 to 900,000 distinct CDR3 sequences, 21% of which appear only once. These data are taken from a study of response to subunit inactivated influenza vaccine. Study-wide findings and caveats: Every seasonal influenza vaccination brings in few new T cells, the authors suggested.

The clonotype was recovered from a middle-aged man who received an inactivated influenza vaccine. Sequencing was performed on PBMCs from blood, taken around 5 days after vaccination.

CDR3 bases: TGTGCCAGCAGTTTAGTTCGGGCCCCCCTGCGGGAGACCCAGTACTTC. Its translation is CASSLVRAPLRETQYF. The V gene is TRBV12-3 or TRBV12-4, the J gene TRBJ2-5, with unresolved D. Trimming pared 1 base from V and 5 bases from J, leaving 17 bases between. The CDR3 covers 16 residues.